This T cell receptor beta chain was captured by sequencing in a study of blood T cell repertoires in COVID-19. In the study overall: Specimens from acute and convalescent COVID-19 originated in the United States, Italy and Spain.

J lost 2 bases, V lost 3 bases, and 0 bases had no gene match. Per germline, CDR1 LNHNV and CDR2 YYDKDF (reference sequence). The CDR3 length is 14 residues. Concerning this clone: In the same sample, other DNA sequences code for this CDR3.

As handled by the study authors: Amplification of reference gene primers was used by the study to estimate nucleated cell counts. Generated by immunoSEQ multiplex PCR, the TCRdb table keeps only in-frame clones and is missing some. The D gene and trimming were derived from the DNA, and the V and J assignments and clone size from that table. Counted here are about 120,000 clones, about 83% occurring once; the ten biggest clones make up approximately 2.3%. The chain couples TRBV15 to TRBJ1-5, with 8 bases lining up with TRBD1. This TCR came from a woman in her forties or fifties with acute or convalescent COVID-19. The specimen was peripheral blood. The CDR3 nucleotides read TGTGCCACCAGCAGGGGACAGGGCAATCAGCCCCAGCATTTT. Its translation is CATSRGQGNQPQHF. The full variable domain, its missing parts supplied by reference TRBV15 and TRBJ1-5, is DAMVIQNPRYQVTQFGKPVTLSCSQTLNHNVMYWYQQKSSQAPKLLFHYYDKDFNNEADTPDNFQSRRPNTSFCFLDIRSPGLGDTAMYLCATSRGQGNQPQHFGDGTRLSIL.